The 27 T cell receptor beta chains in this list originate from one sample, sequenced in a study of radiation and T cells in renal cell carcinoma. Documented time point: baseline pretreatment blood. The sample's treatment: 15 Gy SBRT to primary tumor, nephrectomy 4 weeks later. Profiling relied on immunoSEQ multiplex PCR, and the TCRdb table lists in-frame clones only, not all of them. The sample has about 140,000 clones; over 65% are singletons. The sequences come from blood, collected from a patient whose treatment included radiotherapy and nephrectomy. The origin of the receptors is a woman between 45 and 65 years old with renal cell carcinoma.

The J gene is TRBJ2-1, the V gene TRBV10-3; TRBD1 agrees at 9 bases. Germline CDR1 is ENHRY and CDR2 is SYGVKD. The CDR3 covers 15 residues. V lost 4 bases, J lost 6 bases, and 7 bases stayed unmatched. The CDR3 region is CAISVRGQGGNEQFF. The CDR3 DNA follows: TGTGCCATCAGTGTTCGGGGACAGGGTGGCAATGAGCAGTTCTTC.

This clone has just one count. The J gene is TRBJ1-5, the V gene TRBV5-1; perhaps TRBD1 as D (6 bases). CDR1 SGHRS and CDR2 YFSETQ come from the germline V gene. The CDR3 covers 17 residues. V lost 0 bases and J lost 0, with 13 bases in between. The CDR3 DNA sequence: TGCGCCAGCAGCTTGGCCCAAGGGGGGCTTAGCAATCAGCCCCAGCATTTT. This encodes CASSLAQGGLSNQPQHF.

The chain combines TRBV5-1 with TRBJ2-1, with 11 positions matching TRBD2. Trimming cost V 4 bases and J 0 bases; bases outside gene matches: 3. Germline assignment: CDR1 SGHRS and CDR2 YFSETQ. The CDR3 extends over 16 amino acids. Here the CDR3 reads CASSPTSGSSYNEQFF. The CDR3 DNA sequence: TGCGCCAGCAGCCCCACTAGCGGGAGCTCCTACAATGAGCAGTTCTTC.

V is TRBV5-4 and J is TRBJ2-7; 9 bases agree with TRBD1. The germline CDR1 and CDR2 sequences are SGHNT and YYREEE (reference sequence). V gave up 10 bases and J gave up 3 bases; unmatched junction bases: 5. CDR3 size: 12 residues. CDR3 amino acids: CAGRTGDYEQYF. In DNA, the CDR3 is TGTGCCGGACGGACAGGGGACTACGAGCAGTACTTC.

J is TRBJ2-2 and V is TRBV14; D might be TRBD1 (6 bases). The CDR3 extends over 14 amino acids. The germline V gene encodes CDR1 SGHDN and CDR2 FVKESK. V was shortened by 1 base and J by 6 bases, with 9 bases between the two germline ends. The CDR3 is CASSQVPGAGELFF. The CDR3 DNA is TGTGCCAGCAGCCAAGTCCCAGGGGCCGGGGAGCTGTTTTTT. Filled out from reference TRBV14 and TRBJ2-2, the complete variable domain reads EAGVTQFPSHSVIEKGQTVTLRCDPISGHDNLYWYRRVMGKEIKFLLHFVKESKQDESGMPNNRFLAERTGGTYSTLKVQPAELEDSGVYFCASSQVPGAGELFFGEGSRLTVL.

The DNA for the CDR3 is TGTGCCAGCAGCTCCGGAGTGCTTGAAGCTTTCTTT. Its protein product is CASSSGVLEAFF. The chain recombines TRBV5-6 with TRBJ1-1; no definite D call. Germline V lookup: CDR1 SGHDT, CDR2 YYEEEE. The CDR3 consists of 12 residues. V lost 3 bases to trimming and J lost 7 bases, with 10 bases between them. Filled out from reference TRBV5-6 and TRBJ1-1, the complete variable domain reads DAGVTQSPTHLIKTRGQQVTLRCSPKSGHDTVSWYQQALGQGPQFIFQYYEEEERQRGNFPDRFSGHQFPNYSSELNVNALLLGDSALYLCASSSGVLEAFFGQGTRLTVV.

The chain couples TRBV2 to TRBJ2-5, with TRBD2 identical over 8 bases. This CDR3 region has 13 residues. The germline gives CDR1 SNHLY, CDR2 FYNNEI. V shed 1 base and J 7 bases; nucleotides not matched to a gene: 2. The CDR3 reads CASSEEAGGTQYF. CDR3 coding DNA: TGTGCCAGCAGTGAAGAGGCGGGAGGGACCCAGTACTTC.

The chain employs TRBV30 and TRBJ2-1, with D tentatively TRBD2 (6 bases). Germline assignment: CDR1 GTSNPN and CDR2 SVGIG (reference sequence). V dropped 3 bases and J dropped 6 bases, with 9 bases sitting between them. The CDR3 runs to 12 residues. CDR3: CAWRVGGNEQFF. For the CDR3, the DNA is TGTGCCTGGAGGGTCGGGGGCAATGAGCAGTTCTTC.

This chain joins TRBV9 and TRBJ1-1; 8 bases line up with TRBD1. Germline CDR1 and CDR2: SGDLS and YYNGEE. V was clipped by 0 bases and J by 1 base; unmatched bases: 2. The CDR3 sequence is 15 residues long. CDR3 nucleotides: TGTGCCAGCAGCGTAGTTGGACAGGGGAACACTGAAGCTTTCTTT. It codes for CASSVVGQGNTEAFF.

This clone was observed once. The chain has TRBV4-1 and TRBJ1-3; no clear D gene. Trimming took off 4 bases at V and 1 base at J, with 17 bases between the two ends. The CDR3 length is 17 residues. Germline V gene data show CDR1 as MGHRA and CDR2 as YSYEKL. CDR3 sequence (DNA): TGCGCCAGCAGCCGATCTGGGATTTCGGGGTCTGGAAACACCATATATTTT. This translates into CASSRSGISGSGNTIYF.

The chain is built from TRBV9 and TRBJ1-5; no firm D call. The V end lost 3 bases, the J end lost 0 bases, and 16 bases lay between the germline ends. The CDR3 contains 17 residues. Germline CDR1 SGDLS, CDR2 YYNGEE. CDR3 sequence reads: CASSASHGMDSNQPQHF. CDR3 coding DNA: TGTGCCAGCAGCGCAAGTCATGGGATGGATAGCAATCAGCCCCAGCATTTT.

The V gene is TRBV27, the J gene TRBJ2-5; D is possibly TRBD2 (5 bases). Germline CDR1 is MNHEY and CDR2 is SMNVEV (reference sequence). V lost 0 bases and J lost 7, with 18 bases in between. This CDR3 has 16 amino acids. The chain's CDR3 is CASSLSGGPEFGTQYF. As DNA, the CDR3 is TGTGCCAGCAGTTTATCAGGCGGGCCCGAGTTCGGGACCCAGTACTTC.

V is TRBV7-2 and J is TRBJ2-7, with D perhaps matching TRBD2 (5 bases). Looked up from germline, CDR1 is SGHTA and CDR2 is FQGNSA. The CDR3 totals 12 residues. V was pared by 5 bases and J by 3 bases, with 8 bases between. CDR3 residues: CASSRGNYEQYF. The CDR3 DNA reads as TGTGCCAGCAGCCGGGGAAACTACGAGCAGTACTTC.

The chain is built from TRBV29-1 and TRBJ1-2; D not resolved. The V gene's germline CDR1 is SQVTM and CDR2 ANQGSEA. Between the trimmed V and J ends, which lost 1 base and 6 bases, there was a span of 9 bases. The CDR3 length is 12 residues. CDR3 amino acids: CSVEVGSNGYTF. CDR3 nucleotide sequence: TGCAGCGTTGAAGTGGGAAGTAATGGCTACACCTTC.

The genes are TRBV4-2 and TRBJ2-7; no clear D. From germline, CDR1 is LGHNA and CDR2 YNFKEQ. V shed 1 base and J shed 6 bases, with 4 bases lying between them. The CDR3 is made up of 11 amino acids. CDR3 sequence (DNA): TGTGCCAGCAGCCAAGTGGGCGAGCAGTACTTC. Translating it yields CASSQVGEQYF.

V and J are TRBV7-9 and TRBJ1-2; no firm D call. The germline V gene encodes CDR1 SEHNR and CDR2 FQNEAQ (reference sequence). Trimming shortened V by 7 bases and J by 2 bases, and 14 bases separated the two germline ends. This CDR3 region has 14 residues. The CDR3 reads CASTIQEGNYGYTF. For the CDR3, the DNA is TGTGCCAGCACAATACAAGAGGGAAACTATGGCTACACCTTC.

The chain uses TRBV7-4 and TRBJ1-2; D may be TRBD1 (5 bases). V lost 5 bases, J lost 9 bases, and 16 bases lay in between. This CDR3 spans 13 amino acids. Germline lookup yields CDR1 SGHVT and CDR2 SQSDAQ. The CDR3 bases are TGTGCCAGCAGCGCGAGACCGGGGCCCCGCTACACCTTC. Translating gives CASSARPGPRYTF.

This chain links TRBV19 with TRBJ2-7, with D uncertain. The CDR3 runs 14 residues. Germline V CDR1 and CDR2: LNHDA, SQIVND (reference sequence). Trimming removed 4 bases at V and 2 bases at J, with 12 bases between. The CDR3 DNA reads TGTGCCAGTAGTACCGACCCCTCCACCTACGAGCAGTACTTC. Residues: CASSTDPSTYEQYF. The variable domain in full, completed from reference TRBV19 and TRBJ2-7, reads DGGITQSPKYLFRKEGQNVTLSCEQNLNHDAMYWYRQDPGQGLRLIYYSQIVNDFQKGDIAEGYSVSREKKESFPLTVTSAQKNPTAFYLCASSTDPSTYEQYFGPGTRLTVT.

The chain uses TRBV6-1 and TRBJ2-7; D gene ambiguous. This CDR3 comprises 16 residues. CDR1 MNHNS and CDR2 SASEGT come from the germline V gene. V shed 0 bases and J shed 0 bases, with 12 bases lying between them. CDR3: CASSEALLTSSYEQYF. The CDR3, as DNA: TGTGCCAGCAGTGAAGCCCTACTTACCAGCTCCTACGAGCAGTACTTC.

V and J are TRBV30 and TRBJ1-5; TRBD1 is a possible D gene (6 bases). The CDR3 spans 14 residues. Germline V gene lookup returns CDR1 GTSNPN and CDR2 SVGIG (reference sequence). Trimming removed 2 bases at V and 5 bases at J, with 13 bases between. The CDR3 nucleotides read TGTGCCTGGAGTCGCACAGGGAATTATCAGCCCCAGCATTTT. Amino acid sequence: CAWSRTGNYQPQHF.

The chain has TRBV7-2 and TRBJ2-7; no reliable D call. This CDR3 spans 14 amino acids. Trimming stripped 1 base from V and 4 bases from J, with 11 bases between. Looked up from germline, CDR1 is SGHTA and CDR2 is FQGNSA. The CDR3 spells CASSLEFGQYEQYF. CDR3 sequence (DNA): TGTGCCAGCAGCTTAGAGTTTGGTCAGTACGAGCAGTACTTC.

The genes are TRBV7-6 and TRBJ1-4; D is ambiguous. Trimming stripped 2 bases from V and 1 base from J, with 8 bases between. Germline V lookup: CDR1 SGHVS, CDR2 FNYEAQ. CDR3 length: 15 residues. For the CDR3, the DNA is TGTGCCAGCAGCTTACAAGGACGAACTAATGAAAAACTGTTTTTT. Translated: CASSLQGRTNEKLFF.

This chain joins TRBV27 and TRBJ2-7; 14 nucleotides align to TRBD2. CDR3 length: 14 amino acids. The ends lost 5 bases at V and 6 bases at J; junction bases unmatched: 3. Germline V CDR1 and CDR2: MNHEY, SMNVEV (reference sequence). This chain's CDR3 is CASSLGLAGAEQYF. The CDR3 bases are TGTGCCAGCAGTCTGGGACTAGCGGGAGCCGAGCAGTACTTC.

DNA for the CDR3: TGTGCCAGCAGCCGCGGACAGGGGGCCTACGAGCAGTACTTC. This sequence encodes CASSRGQGAYEQYF. The V gene is TRBV11-1, the J gene TRBJ2-7; 10 bases match TRBD1. The CDR3 covers 14 residues. V was clipped by 5 bases and J by 2 bases; unmatched bases: 3. Germline CDR1 SGHAT, CDR2 FQDESV (reference sequence).

The gene calls are TRBV7-2 and TRBJ2-7; tentative D call: TRBD1 (6 bases). Germline V CDR1 and CDR2: SGHTA, FQGNSA. This CDR3 spans 14 amino acids. Deletions cut 0 bases from V and 7 bases from J, with 13 bases between. CDR3 region: CASSLAGHRGEQYF. The CDR3 DNA reads TGTGCCAGCAGCTTAGCGGGACATCGTGGGGAGCAGTACTTC.

The rearrangement links TRBV5-1 to TRBJ1-1, with D unclear. CDR1 is SGHRS, CDR2 YFSETQ, per germline. Trimming removed 4 bases at V and 1 base at J, with 8 bases between. The CDR3 is 13 residues long. DNA for the CDR3: TGCGCCAGCAGCCCCCTACAGAACACTGAAGCTTTCTTT. Amino acids: CASSPLQNTEAFF. Full variable domain (remainder filled in from reference TRBV5-1 and TRBJ1-1): KAGVTQTPRYLIKTRGQQVTLSCSPISGHRSVSWYQQTPGQGLQFLFEYFSETQRNKGNFPGRFSGRQFSNSRSEMNVSTLELGDSALYLCASSPLQNTEAFFGQGTRLTVV.

This clone was detected only once. The chain uses TRBV7-6 and TRBJ2-7; 9 nucleotides align to TRBD2. Looked up from germline, CDR1 is SGHVS and CDR2 is FNYEAQ. The CDR3 is made up of 14 amino acids. The J segment lost 5 bases and the V segment lost 6 bases, leaving 8 bases of the junction unmatched. This CDR3 is CASSEGLAGNEQYF. CDR3 DNA: TGTGCCAGCAGTGAGGGGCTAGCGGGAAACGAGCAGTACTTC.